These 26 T cell receptor beta chains originate from one sample sequenced in a study of blood T cell repertoires in COVID-19. Profiled with immunoSEQ multiplex PCR; TCRdb holds only in-frame clones, not every one. The table lists 90,000 to 150,000 clones, 85% of them singletons. Source material: peripheral blood. Source of these receptors: a man older than 75 with acute or convalescent COVID-19.

This clone was seen once. The gene calls are TRBV7-9 and TRBJ2-2; 9 bases agree with TRBD2. The length of the CDR3 is 14 residues. Germline V gene lookup returns CDR1 SEHNR and CDR2 FQNEAQ (reference sequence). CDR3 nucleotide sequence: TGTGTCCCAATGCCCCTAGCGGGGCCCGGGGAGCTGTTTTTT. This translates into CVPMPLAGPGELFF.

The rearrangement links TRBV25-1 to TRBJ1-2; 7 bases agree with TRBD1. This CDR3 spans 13 amino acids. The germline gives CDR1 MGHDK, CDR2 SYGVNS. The ends lost 2 bases at V and 4 bases at J; junction bases unmatched: 1. CDR3 in amino acids: CASSEGTAYGYTF. The CDR3, as DNA: TGTGCCAGCAGTGAAGGGACAGCCTATGGCTACACCTTC.

The chain carries TRBV19 and TRBJ2-7, with 9 bases aligning to TRBD1. There are 14 residues in the CDR3. Trimming at V came to 1 base and at J to 7 bases, leaving 5 bases not matched to a gene. Germline V gene sequence: CDR1 LNHDA, CDR2 SQIVND (reference sequence). The CDR3 region is CASSIGDRVGEQYF. CDR3 sequence (DNA): TGTGCCAGTAGTATAGGGGACAGGGTCGGAGAGCAGTACTTC.

The genes are TRBV28 and TRBJ1-6; possible D gene TRBD1, 5 bases. V was clipped by 5 bases and J by 0 bases, with 11 bases between them. The CDR3 has 16 amino acids. CDR1 and CDR2 (germline): MDHEN, SYDVKM. The CDR3 DNA follows: TGTGCCAGCAGTAGCAGGGCCCGCTCCTATAATTCACCCCTCCACTTT. Its translation is CASSSRARSYNSPLHF.

This clone was detected only once. This chain uses TRBV15 with TRBJ1-3; 7 bases fit TRBD1. The V and J ends lost 1 base and 4 bases, in that order; junction bases with no gene match: 4. Germline V gene lookup returns CDR1 LNHNV and CDR2 YYDKDF (reference sequence). CDR3 length: 15 residues. The CDR3 reads CATSRARGLGNTIYF. The CDR3 DNA follows: TGTGCCACCAGCAGAGCAAGGGGGCTCGGAAACACCATATATTTT.

The rearrangement links TRBV14 to TRBJ2-1; 8 positions agree with TRBD2. Per germline, CDR1 SGHDN and CDR2 FVKESK. This CDR3 has 16 amino acids. Trimming cost V 0 bases and J 4 bases; bases outside gene matches: 5. CDR3 DNA: TGTGCCAGCAGCCAAGATCAACTAGCGGCTTACAATGAGCAGTTCTTC. Its translation: CASSQDQLAAYNEQFF.

The rearrangement uses TRBV19 and TRBJ2-1; perhaps TRBD1 as D (5 bases). Germline CDR1 is LNHDA and CDR2 is SQIVND (reference sequence). V was cut by 3 bases and J by 2 bases, with 8 bases left in between. The CDR3 extends over 14 amino acids. This CDR3 is CASSIWGPYNEQFF. The DNA for the CDR3 is TGTGCCAGTAGTATCTGGGGCCCCTACAATGAGCAGTTCTTC.

V usage is TRBV6-2 or TRBV6-3 and J usage is TRBJ1-1, with D possibly TRBD1 on 5 matching bases. Trimming shortened V by 2 bases and J by 0 bases, and 10 bases separated the two germline ends. The CDR3 contains 15 residues. Per the germline V gene, CDR1 is MNHEY and CDR2 is SVGEGT. CDR3 DNA sequence: TGTGCCAGCAGTTACCGACAGATTATGAACACTGAAGCTTTCTTT. Translated, it gives CASSYRQIMNTEAFF.

This clone was recorded at least ten times. The chain joins TRBV20-1 to TRBJ2-7, with 7 bases matching TRBD2. The CDR3 totals 11 residues. Germline CDR1 DFQATT, CDR2 SNEGSKA (reference sequence). The CDR3 DNA sequence: TGCGGGGTAGCGGGCTCCTACGAGCAGTACTTC. This gives the protein CGVAGSYEQYF.

The V and J genes are TRBV6-1 and TRBJ1-6; 7 bases match TRBD1. There are 15 residues in the CDR3. V lost 3 bases, J lost 9 bases, and 8 bases stayed unmatched. Germline values: CDR1 MNHNS, CDR2 SASEGT. For the CDR3, the DNA is TGTGCCAGCAGTGACAGAGGGGGCGCATCTTCACCCCTCCACTTT. This sequence encodes CASSDRGGASSPLHF.

A remark on this clone: The same CDR3 arises from other DNA sequences in this sample as well. The chain carries TRBV5-1 and TRBJ2-1; 9 nucleotides line up with TRBD2. CDR1 and CDR2 (germline): SGHRS, YFSETQ. With 2 bases clipped from V and 2 bases from J, the junction kept 2 bases outside the gene matches. This CDR3 region has 15 residues. In nucleotides, the CDR3 is TGCGCCAGCAGCTTAGCGGGGGGTACCTACAATGAGCAGTTCTTC. The encoded protein is CASSLAGGTYNEQFF.

This CDR3 reads CASSEQTYEQYF. The CDR3 region has the DNA TGTGCCAGCAGTGAACAGACCTACGAGCAGTACTTC. This sequence joins TRBV6-1 and TRBJ2-7; D is uncertain. Germline V gene data show CDR1 as MNHNS and CDR2 as SASEGT. The V end lost 2 bases, the J end lost 2 bases, and 4 bases lay between the germline ends. The CDR3 consists of 12 residues.

This clone was detected a few times. The chain combines TRBV3-1 (or the pseudogene TRBV3-2) with TRBJ1-2; weak D call: TRBD1 (5 bases). Germline V gene lookup returns CDR1 LGHDT and CDR2 YNNKEL (reference sequence). The V end lost 0 bases, the J end lost 8 bases, and 16 bases lay between the germline ends. The CDR3 is made up of 15 amino acids. The CDR3 DNA is TGTGCCAGCAGCCAAGAAGGAGGGGCTAGAAAGGGCTACACCTTC. Translation: CASSQEGGARKGYTF.

This chain links TRBV5-4 with TRBJ1-6, with 9 positions matching TRBD1. The CDR3 has 14 residues. The germline V gene has CDR1 SGHNT and CDR2 YYREEE (reference sequence). The J segment lost 8 bases and the V segment lost 7 bases, leaving 7 bases of the junction unmatched. CDR3 bases: TGTGCCAGCGGTACGGACAGGGGCCATTCACCCCTCCACTTT. This codes for CASGTDRGHSPLHF.

The rearrangement links TRBV13 to TRBJ2-5, with TRBD2 identical over 11 bases. The CDR3 has 16 amino acids. Trimming removed 1 base from V and 6 bases from J; junction bases left unmatched: 7. Germline V gene sequence: CDR1 PRHDT, CDR2 FYEKMQ (reference sequence). This CDR3 reads CASSLVAGGPVKTQYF. Written as DNA, the CDR3 is TGTGCCAGCAGCTTAGTAGCGGGGGGGCCTGTGAAGACCCAGTACTTC.

The chain links TRBV5-5 to TRBJ1-1, with D perhaps matching TRBD1 (5 bases). V shed 4 bases and J shed 1 base, with 14 bases lying between them. CDR3 length equals 15 residues. The V gene's germline CDR1 is SGHKS and CDR2 YYEKEE (reference sequence). CDR3: CASSRWTGENTEAFF. In nucleotides, the CDR3 is TGTGCCAGCAGCCGGTGGACGGGGGAGAACACTGAAGCTTTCTTT.

The V gene is TRBV20-1, the J gene TRBJ1-2; no clear D. In germline, CDR1 is DFQATT, CDR2 SNEGSKA (reference sequence). CDR3 length equals 11 residues. V was shortened by 0 bases and J by 6 bases, with 5 bases between the two germline ends. CDR3 bases: TGCAGTGCTAGAGAGAGAGATGGCTACACCTTC. Its protein is CSARERDGYTF.

The chain links TRBV6-6 to TRBJ2-7; a possible D gene is TRBD2 (5 bases). This CDR3 contains 14 residues. Trimming removed 4 bases from V and 7 bases from J, with 17 bases in between. From germline, CDR1 is MNHNY and CDR2 SVGAGI (reference sequence). The CDR3 protein is CASSFPEGLQEQYF. CDR3 nucleotides: TGTGCCAGCAGTTTCCCTGAGGGTTTGCAGGAGCAGTACTTC.

A single count supports this clone. The chain combines TRBV10-2 with TRBJ2-3; TRBD2 is a possible D gene (6 bases). V shed 7 bases and J shed 0 bases, with 11 bases lying between them. Germline CDR1 WSHSY, CDR2 SAAADI. This CDR3 comprises 14 residues. The CDR3 is CASNLATSTDTQYF. For the CDR3, the DNA is TGCGCCAGCAACCTAGCGACTAGCACAGATACGCAGTATTTT.

The chain couples TRBV18 to TRBJ2-3; 11 nucleotides align to TRBD1. V was clipped by 3 bases and J by 4 bases; unmatched bases: 9. Per germline, CDR1 KGHSH and CDR2 LQKENI. The CDR3 totals 17 residues. CDR3 residues: CASSPDWTGGTADTQYF. The CDR3 nucleotides read TGTGCCAGCTCACCCGATTGGACAGGGGGCACCGCAGATACGCAGTATTTT.

CDR3 loop: CASSVEIGAGRGYTF. The CDR3 coding sequence is TGTGCCAGCAGCGTAGAGATTGGGGCAGGGCGAGGCTACACCTTC. This sequence joins TRBV9 and TRBJ1-2; D perhaps matches TRBD1 (5 bases). CDR1 SGDLS and CDR2 YYNGEE come from the germline V gene. Deletions cut 0 bases from V and 8 bases from J, with 17 bases between. CDR3 size: 15 residues.

This clone was recorded only once. The rearrangement links TRBV7-2 to TRBJ2-2, with D hard to call. V lost 3 bases and J lost 3, with 5 bases in between. CDR3 size: 13 residues. The germline V gene has CDR1 SGHTA and CDR2 FQGNSA. CDR3 protein: CASSFRDTGELFF. In DNA form, the CDR3 reads TGTGCCAGCAGCTTTCGCGACACCGGGGAGCTGTTTTTT.

The chain links TRBV30 to TRBJ1-6, with D perhaps matching TRBD1 (5 bases). The V end lost 0 bases, the J end lost 16 bases, and 13 bases lay between the germline ends. CDR3 length equals 12 residues. From germline, CDR1 is GTSNPN and CDR2 SVGIG (reference sequence). DNA for the CDR3: TGTGCCTGGAGTGTAGGTGACCAGGGACTCCACTTT. It encodes CAWSVGDQGLHF. Full variable domain (rest looked up from reference TRBV30 and TRBJ1-6): SQTIHQWPATLVQPVGSPLSLECTVEGTSNPNLYWYRQAAGRGLQLLFYSVGIGQISSEVPQNLSASRPQDRQFILSSKKLLLSDSGFYLCAWSVGDQGLHFGNGTRLTVT.

This clone was detected only a few times. J is TRBJ1-2 and V is TRBV9, with 11 bases aligning to TRBD1. Germline assignment: CDR1 SGDLS and CDR2 YYNGEE. CDR3 length equals 16 residues. Trimming took 2 bases from V and 0 from J; bases not matched to a gene: 3. The chain's CDR3 is CASSVGTGGTNYGYTF. Written as DNA, the CDR3 is TGTGCCAGCAGCGTGGGGACAGGGGGGACTAACTATGGCTACACCTTC.

There are many counts of this clone. V gene TRBV20-1 combines with J gene TRBJ1-2; D not certain. The CDR3 has 9 residues. Per the germline V gene, CDR1 is DFQATT and CDR2 is SNEGSKA (reference sequence). Trimming pared 5 bases from V and 12 bases from J, leaving 10 bases between. CDR3 amino acids: CSALVANTF. The CDR3 DNA reads TGCAGTGCTCTAGTGGCAAACACCTTC.

This clone came up a few times. The V and J genes are TRBV6-5 and TRBJ2-2, with 9 bases matching TRBD2. Germline V gives CDR1 MNHEY, CDR2 SVGAGI. The trim removed 6 bases at V and 4 bases at J, leaving 6 bases unmatched. The CDR3 is 15 amino acids. CDR3: CASSRSGGPTGELFF. The CDR3 nucleotides read TGTGCCAGCAGCCGTAGCGGGGGTCCCACCGGGGAGCTGTTTTTT.